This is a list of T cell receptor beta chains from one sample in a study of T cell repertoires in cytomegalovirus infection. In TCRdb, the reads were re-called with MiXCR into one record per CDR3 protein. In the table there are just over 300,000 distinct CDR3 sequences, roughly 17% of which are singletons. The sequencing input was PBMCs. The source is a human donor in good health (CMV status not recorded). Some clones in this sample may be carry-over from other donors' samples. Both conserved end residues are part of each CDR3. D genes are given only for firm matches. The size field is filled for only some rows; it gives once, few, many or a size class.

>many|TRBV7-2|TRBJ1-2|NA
TGTGCCAGCAGCTTAAGATCTGGGGGGCTCAACTATGGCTACACCTTC
CASSLRSGGLNYGYTF
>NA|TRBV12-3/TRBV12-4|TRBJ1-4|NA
TGTGCCAGCAGTGGGAAGCTTGCAACTAATGAAAAACTGTTTTTT
CASSGKLATNEKLFF
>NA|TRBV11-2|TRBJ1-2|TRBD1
TGTGCCAGCAGCTCACTGACAGGGGGAGCTAACTATGGCTACACCTTC
CASSSLTGGANYGYTF
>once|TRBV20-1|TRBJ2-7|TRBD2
TGCAGTGCACCGGGACTAGCGGGGACCTACGAGCAGTACTTC
CSAPGLAGTYEQYF
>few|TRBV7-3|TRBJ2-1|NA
TGTGCCAGCAGCACTGAAAGGGGGTCTGAGCAGTTCTTC
CASSTERGSEQFF
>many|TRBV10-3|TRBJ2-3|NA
TGTGCCATCAGTCCAAGCACAGATACGCAGTATTTT
CAISPSTDTQYF
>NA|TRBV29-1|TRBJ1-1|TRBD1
TGCAGCGTTGAAGATGGGCAGGGGGGCACTGAAGCTTTCTTT
CSVEDGQGGTEAFF
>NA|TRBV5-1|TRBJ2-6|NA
TGCGCCAGCAGCTTGCCCCCGGGAGCGGGGGCCAACGTCCTGACTTTC
CASSLPPGAGANVLTF
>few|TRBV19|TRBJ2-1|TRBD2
TGTGCCAGTAGTGCGGGACTAGCGTCTCAGTTCTTC
CASSAGLASQFF
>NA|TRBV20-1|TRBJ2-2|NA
TGCAGTGCTCCCCAGACCCTCACCGGGGAGCTGTTTTTT
CSAPQTLTGELFF
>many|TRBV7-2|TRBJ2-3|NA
TGTGCCAGCAGCTTAGTAAGCCTCGCAGATACGCAGTATTTT
CASSLVSLADTQYF
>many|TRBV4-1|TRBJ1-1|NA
TGCGCCAGCAGCCAACTCCAGGGGAACACTGAAGCTTTCTTT
CASSQLQGNTEAFF
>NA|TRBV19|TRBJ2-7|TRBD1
TGTGCCAGTAGTATTGGGGACAGGCGCAGCTCCTACGAGCAGTACTTC
CASSIGDRRSSYEQYF